This T cell receptor beta chain emerged from a study of spatial heterogeneity in lung cancer. Study results and caveats: Counts of expanded alpha and beta TCRs within tumors tracked the tumor nonsynonymous mutation count. The recorded estimate of tumor T cell coverage is around 6.5% for alpha chains and roughly 13% for beta chains.

Germline assignment: CDR1 KGHDR and CDR2 SFDVKD. Trimming removed 5 bases from V and 3 bases from J, with 12 bases in between. The CDR3 has 14 residues. One entry per CDR3 protein, called by TCRdb with MiXCR from the 5' RACE reads. This table holds roughly 18,000 distinct CDR3 sequences, roughly 5% found once. As to time point: sample taken at primary tumor resection. Untreated early-stage non-small cell lung cancer patients, fewer than 85 in total, were the donors. In this sample, this clonotype turned up many times. Its antigen is still unknown. This beta chain is off target for a library built for alpha chains, so its abundance means little.

The TCR comes from a female donor with early-stage non-small cell lung cancer. The V gene is TRBV24-1, the J gene TRBJ2-5, with D possibly called TRBD1 or TRBD2 (5 bases each). Sequencing was performed on lung tumor tissue, taken at surgery. The CDR3 loop reads CATSVGVGEETQYF. As DNA, the CDR3 is TGTGCCACCAGTGTGGGGGTCGGCGAAGAGACCCAGTACTTC.